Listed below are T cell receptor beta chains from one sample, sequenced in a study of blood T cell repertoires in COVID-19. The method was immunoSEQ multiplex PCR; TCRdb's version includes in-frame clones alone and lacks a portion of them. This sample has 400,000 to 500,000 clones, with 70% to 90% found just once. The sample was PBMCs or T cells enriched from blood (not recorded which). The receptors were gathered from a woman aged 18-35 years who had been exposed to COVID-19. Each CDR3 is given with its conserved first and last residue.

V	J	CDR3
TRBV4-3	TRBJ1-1	CASSQDGDRVGNTEAFF
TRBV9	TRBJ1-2	CASSVDSGQGEYGYTF
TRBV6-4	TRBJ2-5	CASSDRLAGLETQYF
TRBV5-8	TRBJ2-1	CASSLTDYNEQFF
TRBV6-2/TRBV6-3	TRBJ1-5	CASSYSGSNQPQHF
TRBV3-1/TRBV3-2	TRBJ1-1	CASSQVVDEGQNTEAFF
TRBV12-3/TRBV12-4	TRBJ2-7	CASRLFSGGEQYF
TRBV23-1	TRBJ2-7	CASSPSGLYHYEQYF
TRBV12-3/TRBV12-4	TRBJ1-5	CASSSQGNQPQHF
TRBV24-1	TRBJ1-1	CATSGQTDGYTEAFF
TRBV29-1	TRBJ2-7	CSVEAGGIDEQYF
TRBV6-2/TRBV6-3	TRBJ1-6	CASSYSSTGQSPLHF
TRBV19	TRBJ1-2	CASSIDLLDRVYGYTF
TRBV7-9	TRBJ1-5	CASSHTGGGGQPQHF
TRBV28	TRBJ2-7	CASSPLKEISYEQYF
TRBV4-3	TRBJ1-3	CASSQYWRAGNTIYF
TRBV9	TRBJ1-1	CASGQGRVNTEAFF
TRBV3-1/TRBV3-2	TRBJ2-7	CASSQGVSGSPYEQYF
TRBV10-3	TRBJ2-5	CAISTAVQETQYF
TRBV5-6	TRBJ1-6	CASSSGTGGSPLHF
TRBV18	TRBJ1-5	CASSFGESNQPQHF
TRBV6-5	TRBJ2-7	CASSYREGYEQYF
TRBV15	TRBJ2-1	CATSRRGEKYNEQFF
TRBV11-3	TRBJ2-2	CASSLWGPGELFF
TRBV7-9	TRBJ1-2	CASSLGTVYGYTF
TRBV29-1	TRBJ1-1	CSVEASVNTEAFF
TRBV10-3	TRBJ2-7	CATKAGTGGEYEQYF
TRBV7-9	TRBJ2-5	CASSFVGQGGETQYF
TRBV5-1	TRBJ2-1	CASSLSGGLSYNEQFF
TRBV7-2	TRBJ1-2	CASSPWAGGSYGYTF
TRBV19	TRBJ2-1	CASRGSGTSNEQFF
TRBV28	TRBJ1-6	CASSLQGTYNSPLHF
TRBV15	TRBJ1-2	CATSTGPGGLRYGYTF
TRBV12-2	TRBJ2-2	CASRLTGLAGNTGELFF
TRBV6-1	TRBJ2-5	CASSARTGAIKETQYF
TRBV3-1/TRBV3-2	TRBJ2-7	CASSHMRGTSGRYEQYF
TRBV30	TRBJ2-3	CAWSVQQGGRTDTQYF
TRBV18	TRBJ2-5	CASTRDRAETQYF
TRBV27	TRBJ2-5	CASRPDRIQETQYF
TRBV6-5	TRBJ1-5	CASSKQGAGQPQHF
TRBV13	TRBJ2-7	CASSSIRQGYEQYF
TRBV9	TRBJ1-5	CASSVVRVYQPQHF
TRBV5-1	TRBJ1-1	CASSSPGQGADTEAFF
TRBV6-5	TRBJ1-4	CASSLYREGREKLFF
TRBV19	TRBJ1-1	CASSISRGTEAFF